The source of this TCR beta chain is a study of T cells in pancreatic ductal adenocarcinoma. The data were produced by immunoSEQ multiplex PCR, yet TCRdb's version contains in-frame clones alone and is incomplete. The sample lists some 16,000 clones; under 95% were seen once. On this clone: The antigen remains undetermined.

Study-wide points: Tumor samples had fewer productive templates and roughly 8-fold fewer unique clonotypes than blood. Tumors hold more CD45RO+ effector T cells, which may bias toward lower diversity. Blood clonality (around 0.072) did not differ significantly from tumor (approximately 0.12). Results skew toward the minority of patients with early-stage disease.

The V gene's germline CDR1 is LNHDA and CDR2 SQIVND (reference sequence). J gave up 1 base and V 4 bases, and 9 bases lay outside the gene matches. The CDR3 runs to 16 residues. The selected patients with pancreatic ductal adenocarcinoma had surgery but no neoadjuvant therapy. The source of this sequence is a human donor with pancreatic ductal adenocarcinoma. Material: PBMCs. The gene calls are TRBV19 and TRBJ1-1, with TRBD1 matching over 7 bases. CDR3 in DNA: TGTGCCAGTAGTAGAAGACAGGGTGGACAGAACACTGAAGCTTTCTTT. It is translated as CASSRRQGGQNTEAFF. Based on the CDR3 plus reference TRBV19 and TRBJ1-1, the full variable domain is DGGITQSPKYLFRKEGQNVTLSCEQNLNHDAMYWYRQDPGQGLRLIYYSQIVNDFQKGDIAEGYSVSREKKESFPLTVTSAQKNPTAFYLCASSRRQGGQNTEAFFGQGTRLTVV.